One and the same sample provided the 29 T cell receptor beta chains below, sequenced in a study of human T cells and chemical hapten exposure. TCRdb reprocessed the RACE reads via MiXCR and lists one record per CDR3 protein. Of around 120,000 distinct CDR3 sequences listed, approximately 13% are singletons. Sample time point: pre-sensitization, week 0. The sample's treatment: therapeutic diphenylcyclopropenone sensitization with weekly scalp DPC. The sample consisted of whole blood, taken in connection with sensitization to the hapten diphenylcyclopropenone (DPC). These receptors were taken from a young woman with alopecia areata. Some clones in this sample may be carry-over from other donors' samples.

The rearrangement joins TRBV7-2 to TRBJ2-7; D could derive from TRBD1 or TRBD2 (6 bases each). V was cut by 4 bases and J by 5 bases, with 15 bases left in between. The germline V gene encodes CDR1 SGHTA and CDR2 FQGNSA. The CDR3 has 14 amino acids. Here the CDR3 DNA reads TGTGCCAGCAGCTCATTCGGGGGCGGAAACGAGCAGTACTTC. Its translation is CASSSFGGGNEQYF.

The sample holds many counts of this clonotype. V gene TRBV12-3 or TRBV12-4 combines with J gene TRBJ1-5; 9 positions match TRBD1. V was clipped by 5 bases and J by 2 bases; unmatched bases: 4. The length of the CDR3 is 15 residues. CDR3 nucleotide sequence: TGTGCCAGCAGTCACAGGGGGCTGGGCAATCAGCCCCAGCATTTT. This sequence encodes CASSHRGLGNQPQHF.

This clonotype was seen once. The CDR3 nucleotides read TGTGCCAGTAGTGAGCCCGGGGGCTATGGCTACACCTTC. This translates into CASSEPGGYGYTF. The chain joins TRBV19 to TRBJ1-2; D is perhaps TRBD1 (5 bases). V was shortened by 5 bases and J by 4 bases, with 11 bases between the two germline ends. Looked up from germline, CDR1 is LNHDA and CDR2 is SQIVND (reference sequence). This CDR3 region has 13 residues. The full variable domain, in which reference TRBV19 and TRBJ1-2 provide the parts outside the CDR3, is DGGITQSPKYLFRKEGQNVTLSCEQNLNHDAMYWYRQDPGQGLRLIYYSQIVNDFQKGDIAEGYSVSREKKESFPLTVTSAQKNPTAFYLCASSEPGGYGYTFGSGTRLTVV.

The sample holds a few counts of this clonotype. The chain combines TRBV10-3 with TRBJ2-3; 9 positions match TRBD1. Germline V lookup: CDR1 ENHRY, CDR2 SYGVKD. The V gene end was trimmed by 3 bases and the J gene end by 3 bases; junction bases not matched to a gene: 7. This CDR3 region has 16 residues. CDR3 protein: CAISDTGTGITDTQYF. The CDR3, as DNA: TGTGCCATCAGTGATACCGGGACAGGGATAACAGATACGCAGTATTTT.

This clonotype was detected only a few times. The J gene is TRBJ2-7, the V gene TRBV11-2, with D unresolved. V dropped 5 bases and J dropped 2 bases, with 10 bases sitting between them. Looked up from germline, CDR1 is SGHAT and CDR2 is FQNNGV. CDR3 size: 13 residues. As DNA, the CDR3 is TGTGCCAGCAGCCACGGACCCCCCTACGAGCAGTACTTC. Its protein product is CASSHGPPYEQYF.

This clonotype appeared many times. The chain carries TRBV15 and TRBJ1-5; perhaps TRBD1 as D (5 bases). The CDR3 spans 16 residues. Trimming removed 3 bases at V and 5 bases at J, with 17 bases between. Germline-derived CDR1 and CDR2 are LNHNV and YYDKDF (reference sequence). Here the CDR3 reads CATSSTLGALHQPQHF. DNA of the CDR3: TGTGCCACCAGCAGTACCCTCGGGGCCTTACATCAGCCCCAGCATTTT.

This clonotype was counted many times. The chain recombines TRBV7-2 with TRBJ2-1; TRBD2 aligns across 13 bases. After removal of 3 bases from V and 2 bases from J, the junction contained 4 bases not matched to a gene. CDR3 length equals 17 residues. Germline CDR1 SGHTA, CDR2 FQGNSA. The CDR3 loop is CASSFTGTSGAYNEQFF. In DNA, the CDR3 is TGTGCCAGCAGCTTTACCGGGACTAGCGGGGCCTACAATGAGCAGTTCTTC.

The chain has TRBV20-1 and TRBJ2-2; D is unresolved. The CDR3 has 13 residues. Germline CDR1 reads DFQATT; CDR2 reads SNEGSKA (reference sequence). Deletions cut 7 bases from V and 2 bases from J, with 11 bases between. CDR3 residues: CSGRDGNTGELFF. CDR3 in DNA: TGCAGTGGCAGAGACGGCAACACCGGGGAGCTGTTTTTT.

This clonotype appeared many times. The V call is TRBV6-2 or TRBV6-3, the J call TRBJ2-1, with unresolved D. The CDR3 spans 11 residues. V was shortened by 6 bases and J by 7 bases, with 7 bases between the two germline ends. Germline V lookup: CDR1 MNHEY, CDR2 SVGEGT. The CDR3 here is CASSQANEQFF. The CDR3 nucleotides are TGTGCCAGCAGCCAGGCAAATGAGCAGTTCTTC.

This clonotype was picked up a small number of times. This rearrangement joins TRBV19 to TRBJ2-2; 8 bases match TRBD1. Unmatched junction bases numbered 4, after V lost 6 bases and J lost 1 base. The CDR3 contains 15 residues. The germline CDR1 and CDR2 sequences are LNHDA and SQIVND (reference sequence). The CDR3 sequence is CASRRGTGNTGELFF. The CDR3, as DNA: TGTGCCAGTAGACGGGGGACAGGGAACACCGGGGAGCTGTTTTTT. Filled out from reference TRBV19 and TRBJ2-2, the complete variable domain reads DGGITQSPKYLFRKEGQNVTLSCEQNLNHDAMYWYRQDPGQGLRLIYYSQIVNDFQKGDIAEGYSVSREKKESFPLTVTSAQKNPTAFYLCASRRGTGNTGELFFGEGSRLTVL.

The rearrangement links TRBV10-2 to TRBJ2-2, with D tentatively TRBD2 (5 bases). The V gene lost 4 bases and the J gene lost 5 bases, with 14 bases spanning the gap. This CDR3 region has 15 residues. Germline assignment: CDR1 WSHSY and CDR2 SAAADI. In DNA form, the CDR3 reads TGCGCCAGCAGTGCGGGCAGGCCGGGAACCGGGGAGCTGTTTTTT. Protein sequence: CASSAGRPGTGELFF.

DNA of the CDR3: TGTGCCAGCAGCTTAGCAGGGATGTCCGAAGCTTTCTTT. This sequence encodes CASSLAGMSEAFF. V is TRBV7-6 and J is TRBJ1-1, with no clear D. Trimming removed 0 bases from V and 8 bases from J, with 10 bases in between. This CDR3 comprises 13 residues. The V gene's germline CDR1 is SGHVS and CDR2 FNYEAQ.

The table lists this clonotype with many counts. V and J are TRBV29-1 and TRBJ2-5; no reliable D call. The CDR3 sequence is 10 residues long. Germline V gene data show CDR1 as SQVTM and CDR2 as ANQGSEA. V was clipped by 4 bases and J by 5 bases, with 5 bases between them. The DNA of the CDR3 is TGCAGCGTTGGTGAGGAGACCCAGTACTTC. Protein: CSVGEETQYF.

V is TRBV12-3 or TRBV12-4 and J is TRBJ2-1; 7 bases align to TRBD1. This CDR3 contains 14 residues. J was trimmed by 8 bases and V by 6 bases; bases with no gene match: 10. The chain's CDR3 is CASRATGDQDEQFF. The CDR3 DNA reads TGTGCCAGCAGAGCCACAGGGGACCAGGATGAGCAGTTCTTC.

This clonotype has only a few counts. V and J are TRBV20-1 and TRBJ2-5, with D tentatively TRBD1 or TRBD2 (5 bases each). The CDR3 length is 15 residues. Trimming cost V 3 bases and J 5 bases, with 19 bases left between them. Germline V gene lookup returns CDR1 DFQATT and CDR2 SNEGSKA (reference sequence). The CDR3 here is CSASGPGPGGETQYF. DNA for the CDR3: TGCAGTGCTAGCGGACCGGGACCCGGCGGGGAGACCCAGTACTTC.

This clonotype turned up a few times. V usage is TRBV4-2 and J usage is TRBJ2-4; D is unclear. The CDR3 sequence is 13 residues long. Germline V lookup: CDR1 LGHNA, CDR2 YNFKEQ. V dropped 2 bases and J dropped 9 bases, with 11 bases sitting between them. The CDR3 sequence: CASSQTDRSIQYF. CDR3 nucleotide sequence: TGTGCCAGCAGCCAAACAGACCGGTCCATTCAGTACTTC.

This clonotype came up a few times. The V call is TRBV12-3 or TRBV12-4, the J call TRBJ1-4; tentatively, D is TRBD1 (5 bases). The CDR3 extends over 15 amino acids. Trimming took off 3 bases at V and 3 bases at J, with 11 bases between the two ends. As DNA, the CDR3 is TGTGCCAGCAGTTTTGTTACAGGCCCTAATGAAAAACTGTTTTTT. Residues: CASSFVTGPNEKLFF.

At least ten counts were recorded for this clonotype. The rearrangement joins TRBV7-2 to TRBJ2-2; 10 bases are a match to TRBD1. This CDR3 has 19 residues. Losses at the gene ends were 5 bases for V and 6 bases for J; bases not matched to a gene: 18. Looked up from germline, CDR1 is SGHTA and CDR2 is FQGNSA. The CDR3 spells CASSPTRDRGLLAAGELFF. DNA for the CDR3: TGTGCCAGCAGCCCTACCCGGGACAGGGGACTGCTGGCGGCCGGGGAGCTGTTTTTT.

The rearrangement joins TRBV20-1 to TRBJ1-6; TRBD1 matches at 7 bases. This CDR3 contains 14 residues. J lost 5 bases, V lost 5 bases, and 6 bases had no gene match. Germline V CDR1 and CDR2: DFQATT, SNEGSKA (reference sequence). The CDR3 spells CSAPDRKNNSPLHF. CDR3 in DNA: TGCAGTGCTCCGGACAGGAAGAATAATTCACCCCTCCACTTT.

This clonotype was seen only a few times. This chain uses TRBV6-2 or TRBV6-3 with TRBJ1-2, with 7 bases matching TRBD1. The junction had 2 bases not matched to a gene; V was cut back by 4 bases and J by 6 bases. CDR1 is MNHEY, CDR2 SVGEGT, per germline. This CDR3 is 12 amino acids long. Here the CDR3 DNA reads TGTGCCAGCAGTTTGGGACAGCATGGCTACACCTTC. It is translated as CASSLGQHGYTF.

This rearrangement joins TRBV29-1 to TRBJ1-1, with D perhaps TRBD1 (5 bases). The germline V gene has CDR1 SQVTM and CDR2 ANQGSEA. The length of the CDR3 is 12 residues. V lost 5 bases and J 2 bases, leaving 9 bases between the germline ends. The CDR3 spells CSVTTGNTEAFF. CDR3 nucleotide sequence: TGCAGCGTTACCACAGGAAACACTGAAGCTTTCTTT.

This clonotype was counted a few times. The DNA of the CDR3 is TGTGCCAGCTCTCAATTAAGGGTCTACAATGAGCAGTTCTTC. Its protein product is CASSQLRVYNEQFF. The V and J genes are TRBV18 and TRBJ2-1; D call uncertain. The CDR3 is 14 amino acids. Trimming took off 6 bases at V and 3 bases at J, with 12 bases between the two ends. CDR1 is KGHSH, CDR2 LQKENI, per germline.

Only a few counts were recorded for this clonotype. The chain recombines TRBV20-1 with TRBJ2-3; D remains ambiguous. The germline V gene encodes CDR1 DFQATT and CDR2 SNEGSKA (reference sequence). Deletions cut 6 bases from V and 0 bases from J, with 16 bases between. The CDR3 length is 15 residues. The CDR3 region is CSAGAPRASTDTQYF. The CDR3 bases are TGCAGTGCAGGAGCTCCGAGAGCTAGCACAGATACGCAGTATTTT.

This sequence joins TRBV5-1 and TRBJ2-1; no firm D call. This CDR3 has 15 residues. Trimming stripped 4 bases from V and 4 bases from J, with 15 bases between. In germline, CDR1 is SGHRS, CDR2 YFSETQ. CDR3 nucleotide sequence: TGCGCCAGCAGCGTAGGGAATCCTGCGTACAATGAGCAGTTCTTC. This encodes CASSVGNPAYNEQFF.

This clonotype was found many times. V and J are TRBV29-1 and TRBJ2-3, with D tentatively TRBD2 (6 bases). This CDR3 is built from 13 residues. CDR1 SQVTM and CDR2 ANQGSEA come from the germline V gene. Between the trimmed V and J ends, which lost 1 base and 6 bases, there was a span of 11 bases. CDR3 in amino acids: CSVEGGEADTQYF. DNA of the CDR3: TGCAGCGTTGAAGGGGGGGAGGCGGATACGCAGTATTTT.

This clonotype was detected ten times or more. The V call is TRBV6-2 or TRBV6-3, the J call TRBJ1-1; TRBD1 matches 7 bases. This CDR3 spans 16 amino acids. The junction had 20 bases not matched to a gene; V was cut back by 8 bases and J by 8 bases. In germline, CDR1 is MNHEY, CDR2 SVGEGT. The CDR3 sequence: CASFDHYRGSTSEAFF. As DNA, the CDR3 is TGTGCCAGCTTCGACCACTACAGGGGATCGACATCAGAAGCTTTCTTT.

In this sample, this clonotype turned up a few times. The V call is TRBV29-1, the J call TRBJ2-1, with D hard to call. This CDR3 has 12 residues. Germline CDR1 reads SQVTM; CDR2 reads ANQGSEA. V dropped 6 bases and J dropped 8 bases, with 14 bases sitting between them. DNA of the CDR3: TGCAGCGTCAACCCCTCTGTGGATGAGCAGTTCTTC. Amino acids: CSVNPSVDEQFF.

V usage is TRBV10-3 and J usage is TRBJ2-3; maybe TRBD2 (7 bases). The germline V gene has CDR1 ENHRY and CDR2 SYGVKD. This CDR3 contains 16 residues. The V gene lost 2 bases and the J gene lost 6 bases, with 18 bases spanning the gap. The CDR3 bases are TGTGCCATCAGTGAGCTCTCGTGGGGGGGCAAGGATACGCAGTATTTT. It yields the protein CAISELSWGGKDTQYF.

This clonotype has a count of ten or more. This rearrangement joins TRBV20-1 to TRBJ1-2; possible D gene TRBD1, 5 bases. The V gene lost 6 bases and the J gene lost 3 bases, with 17 bases spanning the gap. The germline V gene encodes CDR1 DFQATT and CDR2 SNEGSKA (reference sequence). The CDR3 has 14 residues. The CDR3 nucleotides read TGCAGTGCCAGACCCCCCAGGGCGTACTATGGCTACACCTTC. Encoded protein: CSARPPRAYYGYTF.